Sequencing of this TCR beta chain was carried out in a study of T cell responses to AZD1222 COVID-19 vaccine. Whole-study context: Both about-4-week and about-12-week second-dose recipients were combined.

As regards this clone: Antigen specificity is unknown.

Trimming removed 2 bases from V and 1 base from J; junction bases left unmatched: 2. Germline V gives CDR1 SGDLS, CDR2 YYNGEE. The CDR3 totals 16 residues. Findings of the study overall: Seropositive status at baseline applied to only a handful of AZD1222 recipients.

Measured with immunoSEQ multiplex PCR; TCRdb has only the in-frame clones, and not every one. The sample lists 90,000 to 120,000 clones; roughly 89% were seen once. The specimen was peripheral blood, collected on day 0 of AZD1222 vaccination. This chain connects TRBV9 to TRBJ2-5, with TRBD2 identical over 13 bases. The sequence derives from an adult in good health. CDR3 loop: CASSVRTSGGQETQYF. The CDR3 region has the DNA TGTGCCAGCAGCGTGAGGACTAGCGGGGGCCAAGAGACCCAGTACTTC. The complete variable domain, with remaining parts taken from reference TRBV9 and TRBJ2-5, reads DSGVTQTPKHLITATGQRVTLRCSPRSGDLSVYWYQQSLDQGLQFLIQYYNGEERAKGNILERFSAQQFPDLHSELNLSSLELGDSALYFCASSVRTSGGQETQYFGPGTRLLVL.